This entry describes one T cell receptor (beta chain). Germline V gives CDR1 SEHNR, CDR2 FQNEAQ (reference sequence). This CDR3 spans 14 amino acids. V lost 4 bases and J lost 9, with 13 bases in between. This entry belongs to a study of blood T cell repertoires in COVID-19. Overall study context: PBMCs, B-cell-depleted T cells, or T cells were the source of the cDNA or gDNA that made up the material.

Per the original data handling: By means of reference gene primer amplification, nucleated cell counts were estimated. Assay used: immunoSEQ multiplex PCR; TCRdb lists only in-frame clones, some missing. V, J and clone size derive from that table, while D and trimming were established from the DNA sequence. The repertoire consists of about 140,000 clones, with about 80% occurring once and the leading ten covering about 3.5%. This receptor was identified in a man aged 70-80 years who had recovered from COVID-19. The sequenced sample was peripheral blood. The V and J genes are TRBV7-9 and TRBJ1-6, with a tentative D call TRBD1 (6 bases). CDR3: CASSYQGSGSPLHF. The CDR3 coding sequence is TGTGCCAGCAGCTACCAGGGGTCTGGTTCACCCCTCCACTTT.